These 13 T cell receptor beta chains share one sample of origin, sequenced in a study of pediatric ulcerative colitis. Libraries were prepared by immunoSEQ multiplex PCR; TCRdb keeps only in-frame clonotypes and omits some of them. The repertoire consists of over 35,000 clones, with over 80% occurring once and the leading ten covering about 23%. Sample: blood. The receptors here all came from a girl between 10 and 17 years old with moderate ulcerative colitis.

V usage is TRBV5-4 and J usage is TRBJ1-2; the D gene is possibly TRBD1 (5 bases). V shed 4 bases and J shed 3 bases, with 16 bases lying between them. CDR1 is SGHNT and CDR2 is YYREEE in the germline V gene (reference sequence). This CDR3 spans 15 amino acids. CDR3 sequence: CASSIRTNGDYGYTF. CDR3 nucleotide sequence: TGTGCCAGCAGCATCAGGACAAACGGTGACTATGGCTACACCTTC. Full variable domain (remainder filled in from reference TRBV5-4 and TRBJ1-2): ETGVTQSPTHLIKTRGQQVTLRCSSQSGHNTVSWYQQALGQGPQFIFQYYREEENGRGNFPPRFSGLQFPNYSSELNVNALELDDSALYLCASSIRTNGDYGYTFGSGTRLTVV.

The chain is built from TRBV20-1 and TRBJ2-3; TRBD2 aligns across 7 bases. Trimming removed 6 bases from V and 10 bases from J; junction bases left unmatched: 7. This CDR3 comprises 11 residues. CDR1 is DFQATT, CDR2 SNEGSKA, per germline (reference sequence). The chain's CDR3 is CSAGDYPPQYF. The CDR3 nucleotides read TGCAGTGCGGGGGACTATCCACCGCAGTATTTT.

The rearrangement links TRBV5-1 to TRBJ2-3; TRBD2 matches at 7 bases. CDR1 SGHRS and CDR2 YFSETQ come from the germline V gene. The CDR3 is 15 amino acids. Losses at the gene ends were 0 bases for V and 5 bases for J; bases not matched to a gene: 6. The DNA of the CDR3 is TGCGCCAGCAGCTTGGTGTCCAGCGGGGTAGATACGCAGTATTTT. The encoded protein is CASSLVSSGVDTQYF.

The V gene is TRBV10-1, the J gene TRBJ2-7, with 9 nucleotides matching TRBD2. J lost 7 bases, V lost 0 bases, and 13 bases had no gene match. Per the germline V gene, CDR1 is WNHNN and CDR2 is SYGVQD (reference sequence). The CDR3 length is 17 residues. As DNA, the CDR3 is TGCGCCAGCAGTGAGTCAAGGGGCGGGAGGGCCCTTGGGGAGCAGTACTTC. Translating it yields CASSESRGGRALGEQYF.

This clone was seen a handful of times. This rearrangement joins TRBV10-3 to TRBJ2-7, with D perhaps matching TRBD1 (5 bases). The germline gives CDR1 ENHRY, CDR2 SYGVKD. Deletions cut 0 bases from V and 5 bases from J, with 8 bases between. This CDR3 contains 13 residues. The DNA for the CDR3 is TGTGCCATCAGTGAGTCGGGCAGGGACGAGCAGTACTTC. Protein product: CAISESGRDEQYF.

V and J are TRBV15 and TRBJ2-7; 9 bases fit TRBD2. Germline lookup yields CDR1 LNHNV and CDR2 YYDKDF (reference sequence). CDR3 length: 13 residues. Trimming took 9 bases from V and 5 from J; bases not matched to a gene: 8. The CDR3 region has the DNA TGTGCCACGATGTTAGCGGGGGCCCACGAGCAGTACTTC. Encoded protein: CATMLAGAHEQYF.

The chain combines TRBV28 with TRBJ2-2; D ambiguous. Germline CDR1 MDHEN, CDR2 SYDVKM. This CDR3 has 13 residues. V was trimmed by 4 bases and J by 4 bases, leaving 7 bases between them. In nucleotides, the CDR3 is TGTGCCAGCAGTTCCTACATCACCGGGGAGCTGTTTTTT. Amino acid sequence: CASSSYITGELFF.

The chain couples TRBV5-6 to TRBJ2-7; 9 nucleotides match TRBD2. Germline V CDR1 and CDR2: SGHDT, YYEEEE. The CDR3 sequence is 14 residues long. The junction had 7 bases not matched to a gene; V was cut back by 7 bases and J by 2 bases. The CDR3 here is CASLGASGTYEQYF. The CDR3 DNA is TGTGCCAGCTTGGGGGCTAGCGGGACCTACGAGCAGTACTTC.

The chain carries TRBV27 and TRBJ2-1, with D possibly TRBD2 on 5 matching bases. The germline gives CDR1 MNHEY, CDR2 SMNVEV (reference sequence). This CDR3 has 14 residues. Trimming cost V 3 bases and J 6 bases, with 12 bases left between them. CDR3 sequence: CASSFGSLGNEQFF. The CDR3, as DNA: TGTGCCAGCAGTTTTGGGAGTCTGGGCAATGAGCAGTTCTTC.

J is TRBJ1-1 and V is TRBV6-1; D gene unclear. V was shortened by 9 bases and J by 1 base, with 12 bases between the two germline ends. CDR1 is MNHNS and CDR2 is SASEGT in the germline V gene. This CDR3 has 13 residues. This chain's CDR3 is CASRITGNTEAFF. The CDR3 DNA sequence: TGTGCCAGTCGGATCACGGGGAACACTGAAGCTTTCTTT.

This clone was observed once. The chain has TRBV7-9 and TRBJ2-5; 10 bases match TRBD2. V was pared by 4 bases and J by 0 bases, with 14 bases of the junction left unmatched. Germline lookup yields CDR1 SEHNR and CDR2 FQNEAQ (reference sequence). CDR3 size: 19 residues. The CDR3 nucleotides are TGTGCCAGCAGCTCACCGGGTTTTAGCGGGAGGTGGAACCAAGAGACCCAGTACTTC. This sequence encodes CASSSPGFSGRWNQETQYF.

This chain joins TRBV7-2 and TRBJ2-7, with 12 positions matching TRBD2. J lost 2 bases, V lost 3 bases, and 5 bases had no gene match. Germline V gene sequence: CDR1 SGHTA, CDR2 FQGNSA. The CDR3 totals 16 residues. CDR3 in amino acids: CASSFGLAGITYEQYF. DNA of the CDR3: TGTGCCAGCAGCTTCGGACTAGCGGGAATAACCTACGAGCAGTACTTC.

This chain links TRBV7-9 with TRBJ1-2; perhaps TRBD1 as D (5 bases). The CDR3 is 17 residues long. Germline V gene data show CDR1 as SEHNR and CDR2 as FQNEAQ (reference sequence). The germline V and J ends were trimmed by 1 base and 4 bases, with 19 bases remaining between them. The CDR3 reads CASSLEHTRIDSYGYTF. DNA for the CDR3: TGTGCCAGCAGCTTAGAGCACACTCGGATCGACAGCTATGGCTACACCTTC.